These T cell receptor beta chains were read from a single sample in a study of T cells after yellow fever vaccination. MiXCR, run by TCRdb on the 5' RACE reads, gives a single entry per CDR3 protein. The sample has 610,000 or so distinct CDR3 sequences, 9% to 15% seen once; the top ten hold just under 15%. The sequencing here drew on PBMCs, taken on the day of the yellow fever booster vaccination. The receptors stem from a young man who received the YFV17D yellow fever vaccine. Both conserved end residues are part of each CDR3. Each record gives: V gene, D gene, J gene, clone size, CDR3 DNA, CDR3 protein. The D gene is left open where the match is weak. The listing skips clone size in some rows; elsewhere it reads once, few, many or a size class.

v_gene: TRBV20-1; d_gene: -; j_gene: TRBJ2-1; abundance: -; CDR3nt: TGCAGTGCGCCAGTTCACCGGCTGCAGTTCTTC; CDR3aa: CSAPVHRLQFF
v_gene: TRBV2; d_gene: TRBD2; j_gene: TRBJ2-5; abundance: -; CDR3nt: TGTGCCAGCAGTCCAGGGACTAGCGGGAGGAACCAAGAGACCCAGTACTTC; CDR3aa: CASSPGTSGRNQETQYF
v_gene: TRBV20-1; d_gene: TRBD2; j_gene: TRBJ2-7; abundance: few; CDR3nt: TGCAGTGCCCCGGGACTAGCGGACTACGAGCAGTACTTC; CDR3aa: CSAPGLADYEQYF
v_gene: TRBV6-1; d_gene: -; j_gene: TRBJ2-7; abundance: -; CDR3nt: TGTGCCAGCAGTAAGAAGGAGGGTAGCTACGAGCAGTACTTC; CDR3aa: CASSKKEGSYEQYF
v_gene: TRBV9; d_gene: TRBD1; j_gene: TRBJ1-3; abundance: few; CDR3nt: TGTGCCAGCAGCGCATCCGGGACAGAGGGAAACACCATATATTTT; CDR3aa: CASSASGTEGNTIYF
v_gene: TRBV9; d_gene: TRBD2; j_gene: TRBJ2-7; abundance: -; CDR3nt: TGTGCCAGCAGCGCGAGTGGGACTAGCGAATACGAGCAGTACTTC; CDR3aa: CASSASGTSEYEQYF
v_gene: TRBV24-1; d_gene: TRBD2; j_gene: TRBJ2-1; abundance: -; CDR3nt: TGTGCCACCAGTGAATCTAGCGGGAGGGCCGTGCATGAGCAGTTCTTC; CDR3aa: CATSESSGRAVHEQFF
v_gene: TRBV5-6; d_gene: TRBD2; j_gene: TRBJ2-1; abundance: few; CDR3nt: TGTGCCAGCAGGGTGGCGGGAGTGCATGAGCAGTTCTTC; CDR3aa: CASRVAGVHEQFF
v_gene: TRBV9; d_gene: -; j_gene: TRBJ1-5; abundance: few; CDR3nt: TGTGCCAGCAGCCGGGTCACTAATCAGCCCCAGCATTTT; CDR3aa: CASSRVTNQPQHF
v_gene: TRBV5-1; d_gene: -; j_gene: TRBJ2-7; abundance: -; CDR3nt: TGCGCCAGCAGCACCCGGGACTCCCCAGGGGAGCAGTACTTC; CDR3aa: CASSTRDSPGEQYF
v_gene: TRBV24-1; d_gene: TRBD1; j_gene: TRBJ1-2; abundance: -; CDR3nt: TGTGCCACCAGTGACGCAACAGGGGCCTATGGCTACACCTTC; CDR3aa: CATSDATGAYGYTF
v_gene: TRBV12-3/TRBV12-4; d_gene: -; j_gene: TRBJ1-2; abundance: few; CDR3nt: TGTGCCAGCACCCTGGGGGGGTTATATGGCTACACCTTC; CDR3aa: CASTLGGLYGYTF
v_gene: TRBV30; d_gene: -; j_gene: TRBJ2-1; abundance: -; CDR3nt: TGTGCCTGGGCAAGAGTAGTGACAGCCCGAACTAGCTACAATGAGCAGTTCTTC; CDR3aa: CAWARVVTARTSYNEQFF
v_gene: TRBV12-3/TRBV12-4; d_gene: -; j_gene: TRBJ2-5; abundance: -; CDR3nt: TGTGCCAGCAGTTTACCTAGAGCGGCGGAGACCCAGTACTTC; CDR3aa: CASSLPRAAETQYF
v_gene: TRBV10-3; d_gene: -; j_gene: TRBJ2-1; abundance: few; CDR3nt: TGTGCCATCAGTGTAAGGCAGGATGGCAATGAGCAGTTCTTC; CDR3aa: CAISVRQDGNEQFF
v_gene: TRBV7-2; d_gene: -; j_gene: TRBJ2-7; abundance: -; CDR3nt: TGTGCCAGCAGCTTAGGGGCTAGTTCTAGCTACGAGCAGTACTTC; CDR3aa: CASSLGASSSYEQYF
v_gene: TRBV5-1; d_gene: -; j_gene: TRBJ2-3; abundance: -; CDR3nt: TGCGCCAGCAGCTTGGCTAGCCAGGCACCAGATACGCAGTATTTT; CDR3aa: CASSLASQAPDTQYF
v_gene: TRBV11-2; d_gene: TRBD2; j_gene: TRBJ2-7; abundance: -; CDR3nt: TGTGCCAGCAGCCCTCGATCGGGACTAGCGGGACAAAGCTCCTACGAGCAGTACTTC; CDR3aa: CASSPRSGLAGQSSYEQYF
v_gene: TRBV5-1; d_gene: -; j_gene: TRBJ2-7; abundance: -; CDR3nt: TGCGCCAGCAGCTTGGCCAAGTTGGGAGTGGTCTACGAGCAGTACTTC; CDR3aa: CASSLAKLGVVYEQYF
v_gene: TRBV20-1; d_gene: TRBD2; j_gene: TRBJ2-1; abundance: -; CDR3nt: TGCAGTGCTTGGACTAGCGGCAACAATGAGCAGTTCTTC; CDR3aa: CSAWTSGNNEQFF
v_gene: TRBV20-1; d_gene: TRBD2; j_gene: TRBJ2-5; abundance: -; CDR3nt: TGCAGTGCCCCAGCGGGAGGGGTGACAGAGACCCAGTACTTC; CDR3aa: CSAPAGGVTETQYF
v_gene: TRBV20-1; d_gene: TRBD1; j_gene: TRBJ1-2; abundance: -; CDR3nt: TGCAGTGCTAGGAGGGACAGCCGGGGCCAGTGGGACTATGGCTACACCTTC; CDR3aa: CSARRDSRGQWDYGYTF
v_gene: TRBV6-5; d_gene: -; j_gene: TRBJ2-1; abundance: few; CDR3nt: TGTGCCAGCAGTTACTCTTGGGCCTCACCAAAAGGATACAATGAGCAGTTCTTC; CDR3aa: CASSYSWASPKGYNEQFF
v_gene: TRBV4-2; d_gene: TRBD2; j_gene: TRBJ2-1; abundance: -; CDR3nt: TGTGCCAGCAGCCATGGGCTAGCGGGAGCTATAAATGAGCAGTTCTTC; CDR3aa: CASSHGLAGAINEQFF
v_gene: TRBV18; d_gene: TRBD1; j_gene: TRBJ2-1; abundance: few; CDR3nt: TGTGCCAGCTCACGTAGGACAGGGGGCCCCAATGAGCAGTTCTTC; CDR3aa: CASSRRTGGPNEQFF
v_gene: TRBV9; d_gene: -; j_gene: TRBJ1-1; abundance: -; CDR3nt: TGTGCCAGCAGCGTCCTCGACAGCTTGAACACTGAAGCTTTCTTT; CDR3aa: CASSVLDSLNTEAFF
v_gene: TRBV20-1; d_gene: -; j_gene: TRBJ1-3; abundance: -; CDR3nt: TGCAGTGCTGGGCGGACAGCTGGAAACACCATATATTTT; CDR3aa: CSAGRTAGNTIYF
v_gene: TRBV11-3; d_gene: TRBD2; j_gene: TRBJ2-1; abundance: few; CDR3nt: TGTGCCAGCAGCCCTCTTGGGTCTAGCGGGAGAAGCGGTGAGCAGTTCTTC; CDR3aa: CASSPLGSSGRSGEQFF